These T cell receptor beta chains were read from a single sample in a study of blood T cell repertoires in COVID-19. Profiling relied on immunoSEQ multiplex PCR, and the TCRdb table lists in-frame clones only, not all of them. The table records 93,000 or so clones, 87% of them present only once. The material sequenced was peripheral blood. These receptors were collected from a man aged 50 or older in a cohort sampled during active COVID-19. Both conserved end residues are part of each CDR3. D genes are given only for firm matches. Expanded clones are given a class, and other clones once, few, many or no size at all.

D gene: -
clone size: -
V gene: TRBV19
J gene: TRBJ2-3
CDR3 protein: CASRGYTDTQYF
CDR3 DNA: TGTGCCAGCAGGGGCTACACAGATACGCAGTATTTT

D gene: -
clone size: -
V gene: TRBV18
J gene: TRBJ2-5
CDR3 protein: CASSPPSRGAQETQYF
CDR3 DNA: TGTGCCAGCTCACCACCGTCACGGGGGGCACAAGAGACCCAGTACTTC

D gene: TRBD2
clone size: -
V gene: TRBV5-8
J gene: TRBJ2-1
CDR3 protein: CASTLGTSGVYEQFF
CDR3 DNA: TGTGCCAGCACCCTCGGGACTAGCGGGGTGTATGAGCAGTTCTTC

D gene: -
clone size: -
V gene: TRBV3-1/TRBV3-2
J gene: TRBJ1-1
CDR3 protein: CASSSGGTEAFF
CDR3 DNA: TGTGCCAGCTCCTCGGGGGGCACTGAAGCTTTCTTT

D gene: -
clone size: -
V gene: TRBV2
J gene: TRBJ2-3
CDR3 protein: CASSEQGSGSTDTQYF
CDR3 DNA: TGTGCCAGCAGTGAACAGGGAAGTGGGAGCACAGATACGCAGTATTTT

D gene: -
clone size: few
V gene: TRBV11-2
J gene: TRBJ2-7
CDR3 protein: CASSLMQGSYEQYF
CDR3 DNA: TGTGCCAGCAGCTTAATGCAGGGCTCCTACGAGCAGTACTTC

D gene: -
clone size: -
V gene: TRBV5-6
J gene: TRBJ2-1
CDR3 protein: CASSSRGYRNEQFF
CDR3 DNA: TGTGCCAGCAGCAGTCGGGGGTATCGCAATGAGCAGTTCTTC

D gene: TRBD2
clone size: -
V gene: TRBV2
J gene: TRBJ2-7
CDR3 protein: CASNLAGSSYEQYF
CDR3 DNA: TGTGCCAGCAATCTAGCGGGGAGCTCCTACGAGCAGTACTTC

D gene: TRBD1
clone size: few
V gene: TRBV5-1
J gene: TRBJ2-3
CDR3 protein: CASSLSGGRGDTQYF
CDR3 DNA: TGCGCCAGCAGCCTGTCAGGGGGCAGAGGAGATACGCAGTATTTT

D gene: -
clone size: once
V gene: TRBV28
J gene: TRBJ1-2
CDR3 protein: CASSLTEAGYGYTF
CDR3 DNA: TGTGCCAGCAGTTTAACGGAGGCGGGCTATGGCTACACCTTC

D gene: TRBD1
clone size: -
V gene: TRBV29-1
J gene: TRBJ2-1
CDR3 protein: CSGGGGTGAPNEQFF
CDR3 DNA: TGCAGCGGCGGGGGTGGGACAGGGGCACCCAATGAGCAGTTCTTC

D gene: -
clone size: few
V gene: TRBV6-5
J gene: TRBJ1-5
CDR3 protein: CASGGSKDQPQHF
CDR3 DNA: TGTGCCAGCGGGGGGAGTAAGGATCAGCCCCAGCATTTT

D gene: -
clone size: -
V gene: TRBV11-2
J gene: TRBJ2-3
CDR3 protein: CASSFYEVPSSTDTQYF
CDR3 DNA: TGTGCCAGCAGTTTTTATGAGGTTCCATCTAGCACAGATACGCAGTATTTT

D gene: TRBD2
clone size: -
V gene: TRBV9
J gene: TRBJ2-1
CDR3 protein: CASSDLIAGGREQFF
CDR3 DNA: TGTGCCAGCAGCGACCTGATAGCGGGGGGTCGGGAGCAGTTCTTC

D gene: TRBD1
clone size: -
V gene: TRBV19
J gene: TRBJ1-6
CDR3 protein: CASRPGTGGGSPLHF
CDR3 DNA: TGTGCCAGTCGTCCCGGGACAGGGGGTGGTTCACCCCTCCACTTT

D gene: TRBD2
clone size: few
V gene: TRBV5-4
J gene: TRBJ2-7
CDR3 protein: CASSLSPTSGGALEQYF
CDR3 DNA: TGTGCCAGCAGCTTGTCCCCTACTAGCGGGGGGGCGCTCGAGCAGTACTTC